This T cell receptor (beta chain) originates from a study of cytomegalovirus exposure and HLA in healthy donors. Study-wide background: Previous work identified roughly 110 million unique TCR beta sequences from 200 million or so T cells.

Comment on this clone: Antigen specificity is unknown.

The CDR3 is made up of 15 amino acids. CDR1 and CDR2 (germline): KGHSH, LQKENI. The germline V and J ends were trimmed by 1 base and 11 bases, with 18 bases remaining between them. The study ran its PCR with 60 Vbeta and 13 Jbeta primers. Sequencing used immunoSEQ multiplex PCR; TCRdb keeps in-frame clones, though not all of them. The table has 240,000 or so clones, about 80% seen once; the top ten hold under 8%. Notes on the study in general: Several V segments, TRBV6-2 and TRBV6-3 among them, could not be told apart and were dropped. Reported findings show TCR beta sequences accurately forecast HLA-A and HLA-B alleles in most subjects.

Sequencing was carried out using PBMCs. The TCR comes from a woman aged 60-75 years in good health and CMV-seropositive. The rearrangement links TRBV18 to TRBJ1-5, with D possibly matching TRBD1 (6 bases). As DNA, the CDR3 is TGTGCCAGCTCACCACTGGCAGGGGCCAGTTTAGCCCAGCATTTT. It encodes CASSPLAGASLAQHF.